The 8 T cell receptor beta chains in this list originate from one sample, sequenced in a study of cytomegalovirus exposure and HLA in healthy donors. PCR involved 60 Vbeta and 13 Jbeta primers. Measured with immunoSEQ multiplex PCR; TCRdb has only the in-frame clones, and not every one. This table holds 46,000 or so clones, 63% found once. The sample taken for sequencing was PBMCs. The origin of the receptors is a man in his 60s in good health and CMV-seropositive.

The rearrangement uses TRBV30 and TRBJ1-1; 7 bases line up with TRBD1. This CDR3 spans 16 amino acids. Looked up from germline, CDR1 is GTSNPN and CDR2 is SVGIG (reference sequence). V lost 3 bases, J lost 0 bases, and 10 bases stayed unmatched. CDR3 nucleotides: TGTGCCTGGAGACTCGACCTTAGGGGGCTGAACACTGAAGCTTTCTTT. Protein sequence: CAWRLDLRGLNTEAFF. The variable domain in full, with the rest retrieved from reference TRBV30 and TRBJ1-1, is SQTIHQWPATLVQPVGSPLSLECTVEGTSNPNLYWYRQAAGRGLQLLFYSVGIGQISSEVPQNLSASRPQDRQFILSSKKLLLSDSGFYLCAWRLDLRGLNTEAFFGQGTRLTVV.

This clone was observed a handful of times. V is TRBV7-3 and J is TRBJ2-3, with TRBD2 identical over 7 bases. This CDR3 region has 14 residues. V lost 2 bases, J lost 6 bases, and 5 bases stayed unmatched. In germline, CDR1 is SGHTA, CDR2 FQGTGA. The CDR3: CASSLSRRGDTQYF. In DNA form, the CDR3 reads TGTGCCAGCAGCTTATCCCGGCGGGGGGATACGCAGTATTTT.

This rearrangement joins TRBV7-2 to TRBJ2-7, with 7 bases that match TRBD2. Looked up from germline, CDR1 is SGHTA and CDR2 is FQGNSA. Trimming cost V 3 bases and J 3 bases; bases outside gene matches: 8. The CDR3 loop spans 15 amino acids. CDR3 protein: CASSLTSGTNYEQYF. In DNA form, the CDR3 reads TGTGCCAGCAGCTTGACTTCCGGGACTAACTACGAGCAGTACTTC.

The V call is TRBV29-1, the J call TRBJ1-2; the D is unclear. Germline values: CDR1 SQVTM, CDR2 ANQGSEA. Trimming pared 6 bases from V and 3 bases from J, leaving 11 bases between. The CDR3 extends over 12 amino acids. The CDR3 is CSVQTRDYGYTF. CDR3 DNA: TGCAGCGTCCAAACGCGGGACTATGGCTACACCTTC.

This chain links TRBV5-4 with TRBJ2-3; weak D call: TRBD1 (5 bases). Deletions cut 0 bases from V and 5 bases from J, with 19 bases between. The length of the CDR3 is 17 residues. CDR1 and CDR2 from the germline V gene are SGHNT and YYREEE (reference sequence). The CDR3 nucleotides read TGTGCCAGCAGCTTGGGGCAGGGCTATGCAACGCAAGATACGCAGTATTTT. This sequence encodes CASSLGQGYATQDTQYF.

This clone has only one observation. The rearrangement links TRBV9 to TRBJ2-2, with D perhaps TRBD2 (6 bases). Germline lookup yields CDR1 SGDLS and CDR2 YYNGEE. The ends were cut back, 0 bases at V and 4 bases at J, with 13 bases in the middle. The CDR3 is made up of 16 amino acids. CDR3 DNA sequence: TGTGCCAGCAGCGTAGTGCCGGACGGGGGCACCGGGGAGCTGTTTTTT. Translation: CASSVVPDGGTGELFF. The whole variable domain, filled in from reference TRBV9 and TRBJ2-2, reads DSGVTQTPKHLITATGQRVTLRCSPRSGDLSVYWYQQSLDQGLQFLIQYYNGEERAKGNILERFSAQQFPDLHSELNLSSLELGDSALYFCASSVVPDGGTGELFFGEGSRLTVL.

The chain employs TRBV6-1 and TRBJ1-5, with TRBD1 matching 9 bases. Trimming removed 8 bases from V and 6 bases from J; junction bases left unmatched: 11. The germline gives CDR1 MNHNS, CDR2 SASEGT. The CDR3 runs to 15 residues. The CDR3 sequence is CASAPRTGGGQPQHF. The CDR3 nucleotides are TGTGCCAGCGCCCCAAGAACAGGGGGCGGTCAGCCCCAGCATTTT.

V gene TRBV11-3 combines with J gene TRBJ2-1, with D possibly matching TRBD2 (6 bases). V lost 5 bases to trimming and J lost 2 bases, with 10 bases between them. Germline V lookup: CDR1 SGHNT, CDR2 YENEEA. The CDR3 runs to 14 residues. This CDR3 reads CASSRGETYNEQFF. The CDR3 nucleotides are TGTGCCAGCAGCCGCGGGGAAACCTACAATGAGCAGTTCTTC.